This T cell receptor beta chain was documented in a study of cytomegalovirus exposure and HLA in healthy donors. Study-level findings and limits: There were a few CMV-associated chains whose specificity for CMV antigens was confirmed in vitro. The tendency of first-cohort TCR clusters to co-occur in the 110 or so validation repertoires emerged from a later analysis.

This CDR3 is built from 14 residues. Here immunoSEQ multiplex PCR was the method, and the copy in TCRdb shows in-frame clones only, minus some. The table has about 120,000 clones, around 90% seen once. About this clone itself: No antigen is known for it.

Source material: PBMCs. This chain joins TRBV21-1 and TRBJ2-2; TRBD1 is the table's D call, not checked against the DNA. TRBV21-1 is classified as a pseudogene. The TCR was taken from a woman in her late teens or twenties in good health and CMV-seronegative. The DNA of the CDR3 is TGTGTCGCTCCTAGGGGGCAGATCGTCGGGGAGCTGTTTTTT. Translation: CVAPRGQIVGELFF.